This T cell receptor (beta chain) originates from a study of cytomegalovirus exposure and HLA in healthy donors. It was with 60 Vbeta and 13 Jbeta primers that the PCR ran. The table came from immunoSEQ multiplex PCR; TCRdb's copy has only in-frame clones and leaves some out. The top ten hold roughly 2% of the sample, which has 150,000 or so clones, around 77% seen once. Overall study results and limits: Later findings reportedly placed an Asian-associated ancestry cluster below the approximately 650-donor mean for N-insertions. The authors listed over 150 TCR beta chains as cytomegalovirus-associated. Researchers reported in a later analysis that common viral pathogens appeared linked to several top clusters. Researchers reportedly found TCR beta sequences accurately predicted most subjects' HLA-A and HLA-B alleles.

This clone was counted only a few times. Its antigen is currently unknown. The CDR3 runs 17 residues. Per the germline V gene, CDR1 is SGHTA and CDR2 is FQGTGA. Unmatched junction bases numbered 12, after V lost 5 bases and J lost 5 bases. This chain links TRBV7-3 with TRBJ2-3; 11 nucleotides match TRBD2. This TCR was sampled from a man between 45 and 60 years old in good health and CMV-seropositive. Sequences were obtained from PBMCs. The CDR3 region has the DNA TGTGCCAGCAGCCCCACCGGTCTAGCGGGGGGTGTAGATACGCAGTATTTT. Translation: CASSPTGLAGGVDTQYF.